This T cell receptor beta chain emerged from a study of T-cell memory formation after mild COVID-19. Broader study findings: CD4+ contracting clones were mainly CM and EM; CD8+ ones, EMRA.

The CDR3 sequence is 15 residues long. The germline V gene encodes CDR1 SGHRS and CDR2 YFSETQ. V gave up 0 bases and J gave up 5 bases, with 12 bases separating them. cDNA libraries for TCR alpha and TCR beta, carrying sample barcodes and UMIs, came from 5'RACE with constant-segment primers. TCRdb processed the 5' RACE reads anew with MiXCR; each CDR3 protein has one entry. The data hold about 310,000 distinct CDR3 sequences, with about 15% observed a single time. This clonotype showed up just a few times. Its antigen is currently unknown. This receptor was obtained from a man aged 18 to 29 who had mild COVID-19 (a few samples of this study predate the infection). Cell type and time point are not known. Sequenced input: PBMCs or a T cell subset sorted from them (not recorded which). The V call is TRBV5-1, the J call TRBJ1-5; D remains unclear. CDR3 loop: CASSLEMQPHQPQHF. The CDR3 nucleotides are TGCGCCAGCAGCTTGGAAATGCAGCCGCATCAGCCCCAGCATTTT.